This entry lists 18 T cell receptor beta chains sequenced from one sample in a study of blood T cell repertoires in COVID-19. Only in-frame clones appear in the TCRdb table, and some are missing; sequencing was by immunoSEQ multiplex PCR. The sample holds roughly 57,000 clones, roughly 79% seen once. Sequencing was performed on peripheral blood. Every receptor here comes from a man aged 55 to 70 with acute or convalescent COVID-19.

The CDR3 DNA sequence: TGTGCCAGTAGTATTTTGGCTAGTGGCACAGATACGCAGTATTTT. This sequence encodes CASSILASGTDTQYF. The chain has TRBV19 and TRBJ2-3; no clear D. CDR3 size: 15 residues. V lost 3 bases, J lost 1 base, and 11 bases lay in between. CDR1 is LNHDA, CDR2 SQIVND, per germline (reference sequence).

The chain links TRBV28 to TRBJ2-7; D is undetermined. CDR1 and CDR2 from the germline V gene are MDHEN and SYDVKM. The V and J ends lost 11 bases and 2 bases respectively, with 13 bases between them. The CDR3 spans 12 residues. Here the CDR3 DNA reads TGTGCCTCCTGTCCCCGAGCCTACGAGCAGTACTTC. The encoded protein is CASCPRAYEQYF. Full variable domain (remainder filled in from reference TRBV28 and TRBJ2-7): DVKVTQSSRYLVKRTGEKVFLECVQDMDHENMFWYRQDPGLGLRLIYFSYDVKMKEKGDIPEGYSVSREKKERFSLILESASTNQTSMYLCASCPRAYEQYFGPGTRLTVT.

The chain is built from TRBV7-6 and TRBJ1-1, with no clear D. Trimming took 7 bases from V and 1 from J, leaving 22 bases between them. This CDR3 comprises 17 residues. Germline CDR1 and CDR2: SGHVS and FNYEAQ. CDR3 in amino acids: CASTRMTEGWGNTEAFF. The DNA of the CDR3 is TGTGCCAGCACTCGAATGACCGAGGGTTGGGGGAACACTGAAGCTTTCTTT.

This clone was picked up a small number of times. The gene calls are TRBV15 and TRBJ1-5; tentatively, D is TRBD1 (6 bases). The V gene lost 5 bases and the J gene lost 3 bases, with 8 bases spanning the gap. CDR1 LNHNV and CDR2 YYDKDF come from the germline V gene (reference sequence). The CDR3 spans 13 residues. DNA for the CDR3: TGTGCCACCAGCTACAGGGACAATCAGCCCCAGCATTTT. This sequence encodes CATSYRDNQPQHF.

The CDR3 region is CASRGQGEAGYTF. The CDR3 DNA sequence: TGTGCCAGCAGAGGACAGGGGGAGGCGGGCTACACCTTC. The V and J genes are TRBV25-1 and TRBJ1-2, with 10 bases identical to TRBD1. The CDR3 has 13 amino acids. With V trimmed by 6 bases and J by 8 bases, 6 bases remained unmatched. Germline CDR1 reads MGHDK; CDR2 reads SYGVNS.

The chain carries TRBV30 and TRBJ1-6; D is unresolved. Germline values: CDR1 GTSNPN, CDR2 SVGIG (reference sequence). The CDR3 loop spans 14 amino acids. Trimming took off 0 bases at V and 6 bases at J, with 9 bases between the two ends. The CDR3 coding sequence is TGTGCCTGGAGTGTAGCGAGGAGTAATTCACCCCTCCACTTT. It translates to CAWSVARSNSPLHF.

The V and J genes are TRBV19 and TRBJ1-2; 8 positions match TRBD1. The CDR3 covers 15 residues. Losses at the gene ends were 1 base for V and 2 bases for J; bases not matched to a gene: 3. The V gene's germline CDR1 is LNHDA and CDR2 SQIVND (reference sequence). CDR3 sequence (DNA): TGTGCCAGTAGTATAGCCCGGACAGGGAACTATGGCTACACCTTC. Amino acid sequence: CASSIARTGNYGYTF.

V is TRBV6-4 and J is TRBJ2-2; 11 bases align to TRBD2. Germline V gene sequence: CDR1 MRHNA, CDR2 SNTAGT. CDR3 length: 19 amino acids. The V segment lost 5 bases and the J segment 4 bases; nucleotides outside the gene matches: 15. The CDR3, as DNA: TGTGCCAGCAGTTCCGGACGAATGGGACTAGCGGTGATCACCGGGGAGCTGTTTTTT. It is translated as CASSSGRMGLAVITGELFF.

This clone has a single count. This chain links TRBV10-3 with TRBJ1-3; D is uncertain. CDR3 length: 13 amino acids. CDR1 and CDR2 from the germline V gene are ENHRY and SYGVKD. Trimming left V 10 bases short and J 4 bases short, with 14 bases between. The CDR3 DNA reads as TGTGCCACACACAACGGAGGAGGAAACACCATATATTTT. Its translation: CATHNGGGNTIYF.

CDR3 protein: CASSMTGGGYEQYF. The CDR3 coding sequence is TGTGCCAGCAGTATGACAGGGGGCGGCTACGAGCAGTACTTC. This chain joins TRBV2 and TRBJ2-7; 10 bases are shared with TRBD1. In germline, CDR1 is SNHLY, CDR2 FYNNEI. Trimming removed 5 bases from V and 3 bases from J; junction bases left unmatched: 4. CDR3 size: 14 residues.

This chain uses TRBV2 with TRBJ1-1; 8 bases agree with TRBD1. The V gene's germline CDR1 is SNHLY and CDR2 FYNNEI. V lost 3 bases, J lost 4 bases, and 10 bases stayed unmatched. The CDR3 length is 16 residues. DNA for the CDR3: TGTGCCAGCAGTGAGAATCCGAGACAGGGGACCACTGAAGCTTTCTTT. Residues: CASSENPRQGTTEAFF.

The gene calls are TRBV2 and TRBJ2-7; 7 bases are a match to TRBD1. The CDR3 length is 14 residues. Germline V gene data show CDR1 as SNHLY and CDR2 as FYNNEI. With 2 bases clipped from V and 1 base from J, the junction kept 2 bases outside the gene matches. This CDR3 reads CASSEQGESYEQYF. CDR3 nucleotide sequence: TGTGCCAGCAGTGAACAGGGGGAATCCTACGAGCAGTACTTC.

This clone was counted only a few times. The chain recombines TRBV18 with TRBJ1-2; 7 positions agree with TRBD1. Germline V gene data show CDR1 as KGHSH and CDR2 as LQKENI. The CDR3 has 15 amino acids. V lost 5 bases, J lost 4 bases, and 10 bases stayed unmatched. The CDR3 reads CASSYGTEPIYGYTF. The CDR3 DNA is TGTGCCAGCTCATATGGGACAGAACCGATCTATGGCTACACCTTC.

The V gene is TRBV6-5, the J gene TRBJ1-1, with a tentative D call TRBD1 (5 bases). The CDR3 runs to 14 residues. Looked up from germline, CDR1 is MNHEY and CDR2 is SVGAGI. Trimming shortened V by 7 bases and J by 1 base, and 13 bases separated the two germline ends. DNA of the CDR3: TGTGCCAGCAACCTAAGGGGAACGAACACTGAAGCTTTCTTT. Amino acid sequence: CASNLRGTNTEAFF.

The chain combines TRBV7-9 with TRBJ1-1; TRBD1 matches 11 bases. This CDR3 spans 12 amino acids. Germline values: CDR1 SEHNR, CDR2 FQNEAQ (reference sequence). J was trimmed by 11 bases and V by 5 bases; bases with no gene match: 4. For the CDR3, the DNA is TGTGCCAGCAGCCGGGGACAGGGGGTGGCTTTCTTT. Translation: CASSRGQGVAFF.

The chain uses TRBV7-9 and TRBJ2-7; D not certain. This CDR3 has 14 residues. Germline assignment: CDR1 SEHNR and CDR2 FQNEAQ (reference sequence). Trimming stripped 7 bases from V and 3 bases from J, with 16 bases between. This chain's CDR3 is CASTQVGFLYEQYF. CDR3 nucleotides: TGTGCCAGCACCCAGGTTGGGTTTCTCTACGAGCAGTACTTC. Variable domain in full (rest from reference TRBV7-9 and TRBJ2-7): DTGVSQNPRHKITKRGQNVTFRCDPISEHNRLYWYRQTLGQGPEFLTYFQNEAQLEKSRLLSDRFSAERPKGSFSTLEIQRTEQGDSAMYLCASTQVGFLYEQYFGPGTRLTVT.

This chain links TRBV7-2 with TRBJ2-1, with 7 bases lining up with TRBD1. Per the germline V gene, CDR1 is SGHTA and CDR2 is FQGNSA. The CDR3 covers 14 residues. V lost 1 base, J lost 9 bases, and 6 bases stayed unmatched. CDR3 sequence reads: CASSLDRGRGEQFF. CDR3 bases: TGTGCCAGCAGCTTAGACAGGGGTCGGGGTGAGCAGTTCTTC.

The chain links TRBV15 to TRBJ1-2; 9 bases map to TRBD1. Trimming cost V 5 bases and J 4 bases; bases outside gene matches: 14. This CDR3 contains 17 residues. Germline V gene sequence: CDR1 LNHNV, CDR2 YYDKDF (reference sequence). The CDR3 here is CATSPNPDRGWSYGYTF. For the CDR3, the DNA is TGTGCCACCAGCCCAAACCCGGACAGGGGTTGGAGCTATGGCTACACCTTC.